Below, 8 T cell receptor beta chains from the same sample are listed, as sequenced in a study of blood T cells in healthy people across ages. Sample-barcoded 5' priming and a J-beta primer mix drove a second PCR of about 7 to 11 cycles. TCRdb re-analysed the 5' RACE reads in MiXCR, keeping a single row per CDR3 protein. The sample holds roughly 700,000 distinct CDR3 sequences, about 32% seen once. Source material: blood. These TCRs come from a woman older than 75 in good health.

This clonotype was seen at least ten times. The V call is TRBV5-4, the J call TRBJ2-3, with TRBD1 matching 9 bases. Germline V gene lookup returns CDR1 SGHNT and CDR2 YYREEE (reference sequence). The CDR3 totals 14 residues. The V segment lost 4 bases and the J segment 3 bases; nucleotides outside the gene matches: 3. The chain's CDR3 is CASSEDRGTDTQYF. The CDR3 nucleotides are TGTGCCAGCAGCGAGGACAGGGGTACAGATACGCAGTATTTT.

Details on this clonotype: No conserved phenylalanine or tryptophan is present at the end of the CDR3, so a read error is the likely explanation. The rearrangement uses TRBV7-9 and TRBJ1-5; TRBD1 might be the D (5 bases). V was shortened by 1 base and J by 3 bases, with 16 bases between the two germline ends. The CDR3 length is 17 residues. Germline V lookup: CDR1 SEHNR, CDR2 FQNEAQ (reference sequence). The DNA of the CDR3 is TGTGCCAGCAGCTTAGGGCGGTCGGGGGGACTCAATCAGCCCCAGCATCTT. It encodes CASSLGRSGGLNQPQHL.

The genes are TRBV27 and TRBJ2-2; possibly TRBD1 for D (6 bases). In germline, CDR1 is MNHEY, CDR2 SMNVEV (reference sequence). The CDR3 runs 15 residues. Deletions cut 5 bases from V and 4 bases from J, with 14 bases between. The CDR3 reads CASSLQGTGTGELFF. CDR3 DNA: TGTGCCAGCAGTCTCCAGGGGACGGGCACCGGGGAGCTGTTTTTT.

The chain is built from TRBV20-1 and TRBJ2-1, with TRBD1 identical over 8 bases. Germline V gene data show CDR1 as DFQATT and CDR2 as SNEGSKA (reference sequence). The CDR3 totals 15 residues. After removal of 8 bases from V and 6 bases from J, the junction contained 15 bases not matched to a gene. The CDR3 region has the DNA TGCAGTATTCCACCCGGACACAGGGGGTCCAATGAGCAGTTCTTC. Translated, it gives CSIPPGHRGSNEQFF.

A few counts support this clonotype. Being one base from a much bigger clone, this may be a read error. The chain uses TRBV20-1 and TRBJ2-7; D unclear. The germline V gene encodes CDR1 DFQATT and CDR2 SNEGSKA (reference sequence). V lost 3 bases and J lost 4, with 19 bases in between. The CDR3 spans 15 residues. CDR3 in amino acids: CSASEQPTLRYEQYF. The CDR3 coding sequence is TGCAGTGCTAGTGAACAGCCAACTCTCCGTTACGAGCAGTACTTC.

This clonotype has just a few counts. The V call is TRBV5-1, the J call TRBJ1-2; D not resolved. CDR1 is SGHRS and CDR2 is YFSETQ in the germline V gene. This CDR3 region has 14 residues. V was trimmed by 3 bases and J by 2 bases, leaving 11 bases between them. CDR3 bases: TGCGCCAGCAGCTCGGACTGTCGAAACTATGGCTACACCTTC. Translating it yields CASSSDCRNYGYTF.

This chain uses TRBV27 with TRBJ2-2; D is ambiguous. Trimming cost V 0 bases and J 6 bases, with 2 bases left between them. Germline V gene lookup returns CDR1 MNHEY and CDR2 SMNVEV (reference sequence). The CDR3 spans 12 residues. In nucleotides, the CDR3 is TGTGCCAGCAGTTTATCTCCCGGGGAGCTGTTTTTT. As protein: CASSLSPGELFF.

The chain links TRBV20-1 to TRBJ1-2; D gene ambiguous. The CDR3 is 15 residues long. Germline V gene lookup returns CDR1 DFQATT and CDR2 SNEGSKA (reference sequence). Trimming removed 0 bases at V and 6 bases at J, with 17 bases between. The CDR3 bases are TGCAGTGCTAGAGAGTGGGCAGGAGCGAACAATGGCTACACCTTC. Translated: CSAREWAGANNGYTF.